This entry lists 20 T cell receptor beta chains sequenced from one sample in a study of blood T cell repertoires in COVID-19. The method was immunoSEQ multiplex PCR; TCRdb's version includes in-frame clones alone and lacks a portion of them. The sample gives hundreds of thousands of clones, approximately 90% of which show up once; 6.9% is in the top ten. Sequencing used peripheral blood. The receptors were sampled from a woman under 40 who had recovered from COVID-19.

The J gene is TRBJ1-2, the V gene TRBV28, with 9 bases matching TRBD1. V shed 6 bases, J shed 8 bases, and the junction held 7 bases outside the gene matches. There are 13 residues in the CDR3. From germline, CDR1 is MDHEN and CDR2 SYDVKM. CDR3 residues: CASSTTGGRGYTF. The DNA for the CDR3 is TGTGCCAGCAGCACTACAGGGGGCCGGGGCTACACCTTC.

The chain recombines TRBV6-2 or TRBV6-3 with TRBJ2-4; a possible D gene is TRBD1 (6 bases). The CDR3 is made up of 15 amino acids. V shed 2 bases and J shed 9 bases, with 17 bases lying between them. Germline CDR1 and CDR2: MNHEY and SVGEGT. The CDR3 bases are TGTGCCAGCAGTTACGTCGGGGACACCCCTCGCATTCAGTACTTC. Its translation: CASSYVGDTPRIQYF.

V is TRBV15 and J is TRBJ2-7; 11 bases agree with TRBD2. The germline V gene has CDR1 LNHNV and CDR2 YYDKDF (reference sequence). Germline trimming cut 5 bases from V and 2 bases from J; bases unmatched to any gene: 11. CDR3 length equals 17 residues. CDR3 in DNA: TGTGCCACCAGCGGGCTAGCGGGGGGTCGCACTCCCTACGAGCAGTACTTC. Translation gives CATSGLAGGRTPYEQYF.

This chain connects TRBV30 to TRBJ2-1; 7 bases are a match to TRBD1. Trimming cost V 5 bases and J 4 bases; bases outside gene matches: 8. The CDR3 extends over 14 amino acids. Germline V CDR1 and CDR2: GTSNPN, SVGIG (reference sequence). The CDR3 DNA follows: TGTGCCTGGGATCCCGGGACAGCTTACAATGAGCAGTTCTTC. Amino acid sequence: CAWDPGTAYNEQFF.

This clone was seen just once. The J gene is TRBJ2-7, the V gene TRBV5-4; D unresolved. V was pared by 1 base and J by 1 base, with 18 bases between. Germline lookup yields CDR1 SGHNT and CDR2 YYREEE (reference sequence). The CDR3 loop spans 17 amino acids. CDR3 sequence reads: CASSLSGPTRPSYEQYF. CDR3 nucleotide sequence: TGTGCCAGCAGCTTGTCAGGCCCGACGAGACCATCCTACGAGCAGTACTTC.

This clone was counted at least ten times. The chain carries TRBV6-4 and TRBJ2-1; 7 bases are a match to TRBD1. Per germline, CDR1 MRHNA and CDR2 SNTAGT. Germline trimming cut 2 bases from V and 3 bases from J; bases unmatched to any gene: 4. The CDR3 spans 15 residues. The CDR3 region is CASSDGAGGYNEQFF. The CDR3 coding sequence is TGTGCCAGCAGTGACGGTGCAGGGGGCTACAATGAGCAGTTCTTC.

The chain employs TRBV6-1 and TRBJ1-6; D might be TRBD1 (6 bases). CDR1 and CDR2 (germline): MNHNS, SASEGT. The CDR3 length is 14 residues. V lost 2 bases and J lost 9, with 11 bases in between. DNA for the CDR3: TGTGCCAGCAGTGAATTAGAAGGGGGTTCACCCCTCCACTTT. Translation gives CASSELEGGSPLHF.

The V and J genes are TRBV4-2 and TRBJ2-7; tentatively, D is TRBD2 (5 bases). V lost 3 bases and J 3 bases, leaving 12 bases between the germline ends. This CDR3 spans 14 amino acids. Germline values: CDR1 LGHNA, CDR2 YNFKEQ. CDR3 in amino acids: CASSQEASHYEQYF. DNA of the CDR3: TGTGCCAGCAGCCAGGAGGCTTCTCACTACGAGCAGTACTTC.

This chain connects TRBV4-3 to TRBJ1-1; D is perhaps TRBD1 (5 bases). V gave up 4 bases and J gave up 5 bases, with 14 bases separating them. CDR3 length equals 14 residues. Germline V gene data show CDR1 as LGHNA and CDR2 as YSLEER. CDR3 bases: TGCGCCAGCAGCCTGGGACTCCCGGTTACTGAAGCTTTCTTT. Protein product: CASSLGLPVTEAFF.

The J gene is TRBJ1-1, the V gene TRBV7-9; D not resolved. The V end was cut by 5 bases, the J end by 4 bases, with 11 bases between. Germline CDR1 and CDR2: SEHNR and FQNEAQ (reference sequence). The CDR3 is 13 residues long. The CDR3 coding sequence is TGTGCCAGCAGCCCTTTCAGTTCCACTGAAGCTTTCTTT. Protein: CASSPFSSTEAFF.

V and J are TRBV15 and TRBJ2-2; D is unclear. Germline CDR1 is LNHNV and CDR2 is YYDKDF (reference sequence). Trimming pared 0 bases from V and 5 bases from J, leaving 13 bases between. The CDR3 runs 16 residues. The CDR3 sequence: CATSRDTARWTGELFF. The CDR3 DNA follows: TGTGCCACCAGCAGAGATACCGCCAGGTGGACCGGGGAGCTGTTTTTT.

The J gene is TRBJ1-4, the V gene TRBV28; D not resolved. Germline lookup yields CDR1 MDHEN and CDR2 SYDVKM. CDR3 length: 15 residues. V gave up 7 bases and J gave up 3 bases, with 15 bases separating them. The CDR3, as DNA: TGTGCCAGCAAAAAATCCGTGGGAGCTAATGAAAAACTGTTTTTT. Its translation is CASKKSVGANEKLFF.

The rearrangement links TRBV29-1 to TRBJ2-5, with 7 bases identical to TRBD1. The germline V gene encodes CDR1 SQVTM and CDR2 ANQGSEA. Trimming cost V 4 bases and J 4 bases; bases outside gene matches: 6. The CDR3 consists of 13 residues. DNA of the CDR3: TGCAGCGTTGTTAGGGGGCGATTAGAGACCCAGTACTTC. This gives the protein CSVVRGRLETQYF.

V gene TRBV6-6 combines with J gene TRBJ1-4; D may be TRBD1 (5 bases). V was pared by 6 bases and J by 0 bases, with 11 bases between. CDR3 length equals 15 residues. The V gene's germline CDR1 is MNHNY and CDR2 SVGAGI (reference sequence). The CDR3 sequence is CASSLDRATNEKLFF. CDR3 coding DNA: TGTGCCAGCAGCCTCGACAGAGCAACTAATGAAAAACTGTTTTTT.

This rearrangement joins TRBV6-6 to TRBJ1-4; weak D call: TRBD1 (6 bases). V lost 8 bases and J lost 5, with 15 bases in between. Germline CDR1 is MNHNY and CDR2 is SVGAGI (reference sequence). This CDR3 comprises 14 residues. CDR3 loop: CASYRRQGNEKLFF. The CDR3 bases are TGTGCCAGCTATAGGAGGCAGGGGAATGAAAAACTGTTTTTT.

The J gene is TRBJ2-7, the V gene TRBV5-4; 8 bases are shared with TRBD1. Trimming took 4 bases from V and 3 from J; bases not matched to a gene: 6. CDR1 is SGHNT and CDR2 is YYREEE in the germline V gene (reference sequence). The CDR3 extends over 14 amino acids. For the CDR3, the DNA is TGTGCCAGCAGCCCGGGGACAGGTATCTACGAGCAGTACTTC. It specifies CASSPGTGIYEQYF.

This rearrangement joins TRBV7-2 to TRBJ1-1; TRBD1 agrees at 7 bases. The CDR3 totals 12 residues. The germline V gene encodes CDR1 SGHTA and CDR2 FQGNSA. Trimming took 4 bases from V and 10 from J; bases not matched to a gene: 6. This CDR3 is CASSSTGVRAFF. CDR3 nucleotides: TGTGCCAGCAGCTCAACAGGGGTGAGAGCTTTCTTT.

The chain employs TRBV19 and TRBJ1-5; 7 bases line up with TRBD1. V lost 3 bases, J lost 7 bases, and 6 bases stayed unmatched. The V gene's germline CDR1 is LNHDA and CDR2 SQIVND (reference sequence). The CDR3 extends over 14 amino acids. CDR3 DNA sequence: TGTGCCAGTAGTATGTTGCGGACAGGACAGCCCCAGCATTTT. Protein sequence: CASSMLRTGQPQHF.

V is TRBV2 and J is TRBJ2-7; 11 bases match TRBD2. Trimming took 6 bases from V and 3 from J; bases not matched to a gene: 7. CDR1 SNHLY and CDR2 FYNNEI come from the germline V gene. This CDR3 is built from 15 residues. The CDR3 coding sequence is TGTGCCAGCAGGCCGACTAGCGGGGCTTTCTACGAGCAGTACTTC. Amino acid sequence: CASRPTSGAFYEQYF.

V usage is TRBV10-3 and J usage is TRBJ2-5; TRBD1 agrees at 9 bases. V was pared by 4 bases and J by 2 bases, with 8 bases of the junction left unmatched. Germline CDR1 ENHRY, CDR2 SYGVKD. The CDR3 runs to 16 residues. CDR3 sequence reads: CAISVIGQGLQETQYF. CDR3 nucleotide sequence: TGTGCCATCAGTGTCATTGGACAGGGGCTTCAAGAGACCCAGTACTTC.